Below, 32 T cell receptor beta chains from the same sample are listed, as sequenced in a study of T cell repertoires in cytomegalovirus infection (dated by TCRdb to about 2019). Sequencer: Illumina HiSeq 1500. TCRdb applied fastp at Q25 and MiXCR to the public reads, then kept only in-frame beta chains. Rows with a matching CDR3 protein are joined into one entry that keeps the most common DNA and genes. Present in this sample are around 740,000 distinct CDR3 sequences, less than 40% of which were seen just once. The ten largest make up around 3% of the sample. The specimen sequenced was PBMCs. Receptors were obtained from a human donor in good health (CMV status not recorded). Some clones in this sample may be carry-over from other donors' samples.

The V gene is TRBV7-9, the J gene TRBJ2-7; D is perhaps TRBD1 or TRBD2 (5 bases each). Per germline, CDR1 SEHNR and CDR2 FQNEAQ (reference sequence). The CDR3 contains 14 residues. Deletions cut 5 bases from V and 5 bases from J, with 16 bases between. CDR3 residues: CASSLSWGMNEQYF. The CDR3 coding sequence is TGTGCCAGCAGCCTTAGTTGGGGGATGAACGAGCAGTACTTC.

The chain combines TRBV20-1 with TRBJ2-7; TRBD1 matches at 9 bases. Germline trimming cut 1 base from V and 5 bases from J; bases unmatched to any gene: 9. The CDR3 sequence is 15 residues long. Germline CDR1 and CDR2: DFQATT and SNEGSKA (reference sequence). The CDR3 region is CSARATGGRVHEQYF. The CDR3 DNA follows: TGCAGTGCTAGAGCAACAGGGGGCCGGGTACACGAGCAGTACTTC.

This clonotype showed up just a few times. The J gene is TRBJ2-7, the V gene TRBV6-6; 11 bases agree with TRBD2. This CDR3 has 18 residues. The V gene's germline CDR1 is MNHNY and CDR2 SVGAGI (reference sequence). J was trimmed by 0 bases and V by 2 bases; bases with no gene match: 9. This chain's CDR3 is CASSYHAPSGRISYEQYF. Here the CDR3 DNA reads TGTGCCAGCAGTTACCACGCTCCTAGCGGGAGGATCTCCTACGAGCAGTACTTC.

This clonotype was recorded a few times. V gene TRBV6-6 combines with J gene TRBJ2-7; D is ambiguous. The CDR3 covers 15 residues. The V gene's germline CDR1 is MNHNY and CDR2 SVGAGI (reference sequence). Trimming left V 5 bases short and J 0 bases short, with 14 bases between. CDR3 coding DNA: TGTGCCAGCAGTGACTGGGATTTTCCCTCCTACGAGCAGTACTTC. This gives the protein CASSDWDFPSYEQYF.

V is TRBV2 and J is TRBJ2-4, with 12 positions matching TRBD1. The CDR3 runs 18 residues. Germline trimming cut 8 bases from V and 0 bases from J; bases unmatched to any gene: 11. Germline CDR1 is SNHLY and CDR2 is FYNNEI. CDR3 sequence (DNA): TGTGCCAGCGACCCGGGACAGGGGGCTCTCGAAGCCAAAAACATTCAGTACTTC. Protein sequence: CASDPGQGALEAKNIQYF. Full variable domain (remainder filled in from reference TRBV2 and TRBJ2-4): EPEVTQTPSHQVTQMGQEVILRCVPISNHLYFYWYRQILGQKVEFLVSFYNNEISEKSEIFDDQFSVERPDGSNFTLKIRSTKLEDSAMYFCASDPGQGALEAKNIQYFGAGTRLSVL.

The V call is TRBV12-3 or TRBV12-4, the J call TRBJ2-1; 8 bases map to TRBD1. The trim removed 5 bases at V and 9 bases at J, leaving 12 bases unmatched. CDR3 length equals 15 residues. CDR3 region: CASSGRDRRSPEQFF. The CDR3 DNA reads as TGTGCCAGCAGTGGCCGGGACAGGCGCTCCCCTGAGCAGTTCTTC.

This clonotype was counted a few times. The rearrangement links TRBV7-2 to TRBJ2-5; D is undetermined. Germline V gene lookup returns CDR1 SGHTA and CDR2 FQGNSA. The CDR3 length is 15 residues. V was clipped by 1 base and J by 7 bases, with 16 bases between them. The DNA for the CDR3 is TGTGCCAGCAGCTTAGTAAGGGATTACCGGGTGACCCAGTACTTC. It is translated as CASSLVRDYRVTQYF.

This clonotype has at least ten counts. The chain combines TRBV4-1 with TRBJ1-2; no firm D call. The V gene's germline CDR1 is MGHRA and CDR2 YSYEKL. V gave up 0 bases and J gave up 4 bases, with 12 bases separating them. This CDR3 has 15 amino acids. The CDR3 nucleotides read TGCGCCAGCAGCCAAGATCCGGCAGACCTCTATGGCTACACCTTC. This codes for CASSQDPADLYGYTF.

This clonotype was counted a few times. The chain combines TRBV19 with TRBJ2-2; TRBD2 agrees at 12 bases. The V and J ends lost 4 bases and 3 bases, in that order; junction bases with no gene match: 3. This CDR3 contains 16 residues. Germline V CDR1 and CDR2: LNHDA, SQIVND (reference sequence). The CDR3 reads CASSKTSGGHTGELFF. CDR3 nucleotide sequence: TGTGCCAGTAGTAAGACTAGCGGGGGCCACACCGGGGAGCTGTTTTTT.

The chain combines TRBV7-2 with TRBJ2-5, with D possibly matching TRBD2 (5 bases). CDR3 length equals 16 residues. V was shortened by 1 base and J by 4 bases, with 16 bases between the two germline ends. Germline V lookup: CDR1 SGHTA, CDR2 FQGNSA. CDR3 loop: CASSLESGLKGETQYF. In nucleotides, the CDR3 is TGTGCCAGCAGCTTAGAAAGCGGCCTTAAGGGAGAGACCCAGTACTTC.

This clonotype was observed many times. The CDR3 here is CASTFGGVYGYTF. CDR3 DNA: TGTGCCAGCACCTTTGGGGGGGTCTATGGCTACACCTTC. The chain combines TRBV7-2 with TRBJ1-2, with D perhaps TRBD1 (5 bases). Per the germline V gene, CDR1 is SGHTA and CDR2 is FQGNSA. V was cut by 7 bases and J by 4 bases, with 13 bases left in between. CDR3 size: 13 residues.

This clonotype was observed a few times. The chain recombines TRBV6-1 with TRBJ1-5, with 9 nucleotides matching TRBD1. Germline V gene lookup returns CDR1 MNHNS and CDR2 SASEGT. The junction had 3 bases not matched to a gene; V was cut back by 6 bases and J by 6 bases. This CDR3 spans 13 amino acids. CDR3 DNA sequence: TGTGCCAGCAGCACAGGGGGCCTTCAGCCCCAGCATTTT. Amino acid sequence: CASSTGGLQPQHF.

This clonotype occurred a few times. The gene calls are TRBV12-3 or TRBV12-4 and TRBJ2-3, with TRBD2 matching 8 bases. With 8 bases clipped from V and 4 bases from J, the junction kept 5 bases outside the gene matches. This CDR3 has 13 residues. The CDR3 reads CASSTGGPDTQYF. The CDR3 bases are TGTGCCAGCTCAACGGGAGGGCCAGATACGCAGTATTTT.

In DNA form, the CDR3 reads TGCGCCAGCAGCTTATTGGGCGGAGAGGATGAGCAGTTCTTC. Its translation is CASSLLGGEDEQFF. The V call is TRBV5-1, the J call TRBJ2-1; D ambiguous. V was cut by 2 bases and J by 8 bases, with 14 bases left in between. The CDR3 runs 14 residues. The V gene's germline CDR1 is SGHRS and CDR2 YFSETQ.

This clonotype was counted a few times. This chain links TRBV20-1 with TRBJ2-1, with unresolved D. The CDR3 runs 15 residues. V gave up 5 bases and J gave up 3 bases, with 17 bases separating them. Germline CDR1 and CDR2: DFQATT and SNEGSKA (reference sequence). The CDR3 DNA is TGCAGTGCTCCCCGGACGGGTGCGGACTACAATGAGCAGTTCTTC. As protein: CSAPRTGADYNEQFF.

The gene calls are TRBV5-1 and TRBJ1-1; no firm D call. This CDR3 is built from 17 residues. V was pared by 0 bases and J by 0 bases, with 15 bases between. Germline V CDR1 and CDR2: SGHRS, YFSETQ. The CDR3 DNA follows: TGCGCCAGCAGCTTGGCCTTTCGGGCAGAAATGAACACTGAAGCTTTCTTT. As protein: CASSLAFRAEMNTEAFF.

The chain combines TRBV25-1 with TRBJ2-7; possibly TRBD2 for D (5 bases). The CDR3 totals 13 residues. The germline V gene encodes CDR1 MGHDK and CDR2 SYGVNS. Trimming took off 6 bases at V and 5 bases at J, with 14 bases between the two ends. The CDR3 reads CASSILERDEQYF. CDR3 coding DNA: TGTGCCAGCAGCATACTAGAAAGGGACGAGCAGTACTTC.

The gene calls are TRBV5-1 and TRBJ2-1; weak D call: TRBD1 (7 bases). Germline values: CDR1 SGHRS, CDR2 YFSETQ. CDR3 length equals 15 residues. V dropped 0 bases and J dropped 7 bases, with 14 bases sitting between them. The chain's CDR3 is CASSLVGGTVNEQFF. The CDR3 coding sequence is TGCGCCAGCAGCTTGGTAGGCGGGACAGTTAATGAGCAGTTCTTC.

The table lists this clonotype with a few counts. The chain is built from TRBV18 and TRBJ1-2, with D possibly being TRBD1 (6 bases). With 3 bases removed from V and 8 bases from J, the gap between germline ends came to 13 bases. The V gene's germline CDR1 is KGHSH and CDR2 LQKENI. CDR3 size: 13 residues. CDR3 region: CASSPETGLGYTF. The CDR3 DNA is TGTGCCAGCTCACCTGAAACAGGGCTCGGCTACACCTTC. Combining the CDR3 with reference TRBV18 and TRBJ1-2 gives the whole variable domain NAGVMQNPRHLVRRRGQEARLRCSPMKGHSHVYWYRQLPEEGLKFMVYLQKENIIDESGMPKERFSAEFPKEGPSILRIQQVVRGDSAAYFCASSPETGLGYTFGSGTRLTVV.

This chain connects TRBV4-2 to TRBJ2-3, with D tentatively TRBD2 (6 bases). Between the trimmed V and J ends, which lost 3 bases and 1 base, there was a span of 14 bases. Germline-derived CDR1 and CDR2 are LGHNA and YNFKEQ. The CDR3 runs to 16 residues. The CDR3 DNA reads TGTGCCAGCAGCCACCCGAGTAGCGGTCGCACAGATACGCAGTATTTT. It encodes CASSHPSSGRTDTQYF.

A note on this clonotype: A much larger clone lies one base from this, so it may be a read error. The V and J genes are TRBV12-3 or TRBV12-4 and TRBJ2-1; 14 nucleotides match TRBD2. This CDR3 is built from 15 residues. CDR3 in amino acids: CASSRGTSGSNVQFF. CDR3 sequence (DNA): TGTGCCAGCAGCCGGGGGACTAGCGGGAGCAATGTGCAGTTCTTC.

The chain carries TRBV7-9 and TRBJ1-5; tentatively, D is TRBD1 (5 bases). This CDR3 is built from 15 residues. The V and J ends lost 3 bases and 5 bases respectively, with 14 bases between them. The germline gives CDR1 SEHNR, CDR2 FQNEAQ (reference sequence). CDR3 protein: CASSLTGTLDQPQHF. The CDR3 nucleotides are TGTGCCAGCAGCTTGACCGGGACCCTGGATCAGCCCCAGCATTTT.

This clonotype was seen only a few times. The chain couples TRBV7-6 to TRBJ2-3; TRBD2 matches 10 bases. The CDR3 extends over 18 amino acids. Unmatched junction bases numbered 13, after V lost 1 base and J lost 6 bases. Germline V gene data show CDR1 as SGHVS and CDR2 as FNYEAQ. The CDR3: CASSLDGLAGVRRDTQYF. The CDR3, as DNA: TGTGCCAGCAGCTTAGACGGGCTAGCGGGAGTCCGGAGGGATACGCAGTATTTT.

The gene calls are TRBV2 and TRBJ2-2, with D perhaps TRBD1 or TRBD2 (5 bases each). Germline CDR1 reads SNHLY; CDR2 reads FYNNEI. CDR3 length equals 20 residues. The V gene lost 6 bases and the J gene lost 0 bases, with 26 bases spanning the gap. The CDR3 sequence is CASRAPGKWGSLPNTGELFF. The CDR3 nucleotides read TGTGCCAGCAGGGCCCCCGGAAAATGGGGGAGCCTCCCGAACACCGGGGAGCTGTTTTTT.

This clonotype was found a few times. The chain links TRBV7-2 to TRBJ2-5; possible D gene TRBD2, 5 bases. With 3 bases removed from V and 2 bases from J, the gap between germline ends came to 13 bases. Germline loops: CDR1 SGHTA, CDR2 FQGNSA. The CDR3 is 15 amino acids. CDR3 DNA sequence: TGTGCCAGCAGCTTCTCGGGGTACAAGCAAGAGACCCAGTACTTC. Protein: CASSFSGYKQETQYF. Full variable domain (rest looked up from reference TRBV7-2 and TRBJ2-5): GAGVSQSPSNKVTEKGKDVELRCDPISGHTALYWYRQSLGQGLEFLIYFQGNSAPDKSGLPSDRFSAERTGGSVSTLTIQRTQQEDSAVYLCASSFSGYKQETQYFGPGTRLLVL.

Regarding this clonotype: Relative to the germline gene, one junction end is altered; a read error may explain this. V is TRBV11-3 and J is TRBJ2-2; 8 nucleotides agree with TRBD1. The CDR3 runs 13 residues. Germline CDR1 is SGHNT and CDR2 is YENEEA. The CDR3: CSSGTGGTGELFF. DNA for the CDR3: TGTTCCAGCGGAACAGGGGGGACCGGGGAGCTGTTTTTT.

V gene TRBV18 combines with J gene TRBJ1-2; D possibly corresponds to TRBD1 (6 bases). The V gene lost 8 bases and the J gene lost 4 bases, with 11 bases spanning the gap. The germline gives CDR1 KGHSH, CDR2 LQKENI. The CDR3 has 12 amino acids. The CDR3 here is CASTTGSYGYTF. The CDR3 DNA sequence: TGTGCCAGCACCACAGGGAGCTATGGCTACACCTTC.

The chain combines TRBV24-1 with TRBJ1-5; D is uncertain. CDR3 length: 12 residues. V was cut by 5 bases and J by 5 bases, with 6 bases left in between. The germline V gene has CDR1 KGHDR and CDR2 SFDVKD. CDR3 region: CATSVRDQPQHF. For the CDR3, the DNA is TGTGCCACCAGTGTCCGGGATCAGCCCCAGCATTTT.

This clonotype occurred a few times. The chain couples TRBV27 to TRBJ1-5; TRBD1 matches at 10 bases. The CDR3 has 15 amino acids. From germline, CDR1 is MNHEY and CDR2 SMNVEV (reference sequence). Germline trimming cut 4 bases from V and 4 bases from J; bases unmatched to any gene: 4. The CDR3 spells CASSSLGQGNQPQHF. The DNA of the CDR3 is TGTGCCAGCAGTTCCCTGGGACAGGGGAATCAGCCCCAGCATTTT.

The J gene is TRBJ2-1, the V gene TRBV19; 7 bases are a match to TRBD2. The J segment lost 2 bases and the V segment lost 5 bases, leaving 3 bases of the junction unmatched. The CDR3 consists of 14 residues. The germline CDR1 and CDR2 sequences are LNHDA and SQIVND (reference sequence). CDR3 sequence (DNA): TGTGCCAGTAGTGCTAGCGGACCCTACAATGAGCAGTTCTTC. Translating gives CASSASGPYNEQFF.

The rearrangement uses TRBV4-1 and TRBJ2-7; the match to TRBD1 covers 11 bases. This CDR3 region has 17 residues. CDR1 is MGHRA and CDR2 is YSYEKL in the germline V gene. Trimming took 3 bases from V and 4 from J; bases not matched to a gene: 11. CDR3 protein: CASSHPSGDRGRYEQYF. The CDR3 bases are TGCGCCAGCAGCCACCCCTCGGGGGACAGGGGGAGGTACGAGCAGTACTTC.

The V gene is TRBV12-3 or TRBV12-4, the J gene TRBJ1-4; a weak D match, TRBD1 (6 bases). The CDR3 has 15 residues. Trimming cost V 2 bases and J 7 bases, with 14 bases left between them. The CDR3 here is CASSLRGGQGEKLFF. The CDR3 bases are TGTGCCAGCAGTTTACGGGGGGGGCAAGGTGAAAAACTGTTTTTT.